This passage covers 30 T cell receptor beta chains from one sample sequenced in a study of beta chain features in type 1 diabetes. All of the isolated RNA was reverse transcribed, so expressed TCRB transcripts were sequenced. Generated by immunoSEQ multiplex PCR, the TCRdb table keeps only in-frame clones and is missing some. Among around 170,000 clones listed, about 9.1% were seen once. Sequences were obtained from central memory CD4+ T cells from blood. The receptors here all came from a woman between 18 and 29 years old in good health.

The genes are TRBV5-6 and TRBJ1-2; the D gene is possibly TRBD1 (6 bases). V was cut by 5 bases and J by 3 bases, with 17 bases left in between. CDR3 length equals 15 residues. Germline assignment: CDR1 SGHDT and CDR2 YYEEEE. CDR3 coding DNA: TGTGCCAGCAGAGAATACCGGGACACTTACTATGGCTACACCTTC. Protein product: CASREYRDTYYGYTF.

This clone was detected only a few times. The chain is built from TRBV5-6 and TRBJ1-1, with TRBD1 matching 9 bases. This CDR3 region has 15 residues. The V gene's germline CDR1 is SGHDT and CDR2 YYEEEE. The V gene end was trimmed by 0 bases and the J gene end by 4 bases; junction bases not matched to a gene: 4. The CDR3 region is CASSLVTGGATEAFF. The CDR3, as DNA: TGTGCCAGCAGCTTGGTGACAGGGGGGGCCACTGAAGCTTTCTTT.

The chain employs TRBV27 and TRBJ1-4; a weak D match, TRBD1 (5 bases). Germline V gene data show CDR1 as MNHEY and CDR2 as SMNVEV (reference sequence). CDR3 length: 13 amino acids. V was cut by 10 bases and J by 4 bases, with 13 bases left in between. CDR3: CATAGGYNEKLFF. The CDR3 DNA sequence: TGTGCCACCGCCGGGGGGTATAATGAAAAACTGTTTTTT.

The sample holds a few counts of this clone. The rearrangement links TRBV29-1 to TRBJ2-2, with 7 bases matching TRBD2. Trimming at V came to 1 base and at J to 6 bases, leaving 8 bases not matched to a gene. This CDR3 contains 15 residues. Germline loops: CDR1 SQVTM, CDR2 ANQGSEA. The CDR3 sequence is CSVEGPSGAPGELFF. CDR3 in DNA: TGCAGCGTTGAAGGCCCCAGCGGGGCCCCCGGGGAGCTGTTTTTT.

This clone was seen a few times. The CDR3 sequence: CASSFQGRGNYGYTF. The CDR3 bases are TGTGCCAGCAGTTTCCAAGGACGGGGAAACTATGGCTACACCTTC. The chain is built from TRBV2 and TRBJ1-2; D remains ambiguous. The V end was cut by 5 bases, the J end by 2 bases, with 15 bases between. The CDR3 contains 15 residues. Germline assignment: CDR1 SNHLY and CDR2 FYNNEI. Combining the CDR3 with reference TRBV2 and TRBJ1-2 gives the whole variable domain EPEVTQTPSHQVTQMGQEVILRCVPISNHLYFYWYRQILGQKVEFLVSFYNNEISEKSEIFDDQFSVERPDGSNFTLKIRSTKLEDSAMYFCASSFQGRGNYGYTFGSGTRLTVV.

This chain uses TRBV30 with TRBJ1-4; a weak D match, TRBD1 (5 bases). V was shortened by 3 bases and J by 8 bases, with 16 bases between the two germline ends. The length of the CDR3 is 14 residues. The germline CDR1 and CDR2 sequences are GTSNPN and SVGIG (reference sequence). As DNA, the CDR3 is TGTGCCTGGAGCGCCCCAGGGTTGGAAGAAAAACTGTTTTTT. It encodes CAWSAPGLEEKLFF.

The gene calls are TRBV7-3 and TRBJ2-5, with 10 bases aligning to TRBD1. The CDR3 is 16 amino acids. Germline CDR1 reads SGHTA; CDR2 reads FQGTGA. V gave up 4 bases and J gave up 4 bases; unmatched junction bases: 9. Here the CDR3 reads CASSSYRDRGRETQYF. The CDR3 DNA is TGTGCCAGCAGCTCCTACCGGGACAGGGGTAGAGAGACCCAGTACTTC.

This clone was seen a few times. The chain joins TRBV18 to TRBJ2-7, with 8 bases aligning to TRBD2. Germline loops: CDR1 KGHSH, CDR2 LQKENI. The ends lost 3 bases at V and 7 bases at J; junction bases unmatched: 8. The CDR3 is 14 residues long. The CDR3 sequence is CASSPGTRGEEQYF. CDR3 DNA: TGTGCCAGCTCACCCGGGACTAGAGGGGAAGAGCAGTACTTC.

The chain uses TRBV9 and TRBJ2-3; 8 bases fit TRBD2. The V gene end was trimmed by 0 bases and the J gene end by 3 bases; junction bases not matched to a gene: 9. CDR3 length: 17 residues. Germline values: CDR1 SGDLS, CDR2 YYNGEE. In DNA form, the CDR3 reads TGTGCCAGCAGCGTAGGTGGAAGCGGGGGACTAACAGATACGCAGTATTTT. The encoded protein is CASSVGGSGGLTDTQYF.

This clone was observed a handful of times. The chain employs TRBV7-8 and TRBJ1-5, with 7 nucleotides matching TRBD1. After removal of 5 bases from V and 7 bases from J, the junction contained 8 bases not matched to a gene. Germline V lookup: CDR1 SGHVS, CDR2 FQNEAQ. The CDR3 contains 14 residues. The CDR3 DNA follows: TGTGCCAGCAGCCCCATGACAGGGCCCCAGCCCCAGCATTTT. Translated: CASSPMTGPQPQHF.

The CDR3 spells CASSWTSGSYEQYF. DNA of the CDR3: TGTGCCAGCAGCTGGACTAGCGGGTCGTACGAGCAGTACTTC. The gene calls are TRBV27 and TRBJ2-7, with 11 bases lining up with TRBD2. Germline V gives CDR1 MNHEY, CDR2 SMNVEV (reference sequence). The CDR3 spans 14 residues. The ends lost 6 bases at V and 4 bases at J; junction bases unmatched: 5.

J is TRBJ2-2 and V is TRBV5-4; perhaps TRBD2 as D (5 bases). Germline CDR1 SGHNT, CDR2 YYREEE (reference sequence). V was pared by 2 bases and J by 5 bases, with 13 bases between. This CDR3 is built from 15 residues. The CDR3 is CASSFMGVRTGELFF. The CDR3 DNA follows: TGTGCCAGCAGCTTTATGGGAGTGAGAACCGGGGAGCTGTTTTTT.

At least ten counts were recorded for this clone. The chain recombines TRBV7-2 with TRBJ2-1, with 9 bases identical to TRBD2. CDR1 and CDR2 (germline): SGHTA, FQGNSA. The V segment lost 4 bases and the J segment 8 bases; nucleotides outside the gene matches: 9. The CDR3 runs to 15 residues. Written as DNA, the CDR3 is TGTGCCAGCAGCTCCACGATTGGCGGGGGGGATGAGCAGTTCTTC. Its protein product is CASSSTIGGGDEQFF.

The rearrangement uses TRBV6-5 and TRBJ1-1, with D possibly TRBD1 on 6 matching bases. Trimming left V 5 bases short and J 1 base short, with 11 bases between. The CDR3 sequence is 14 residues long. From germline, CDR1 is MNHEY and CDR2 SVGAGI. The DNA for the CDR3 is TGTGCCAGCAGTCTCGGGACAAAGAACACTGAAGCTTTCTTT. It specifies CASSLGTKNTEAFF.

This clone was recorded a few times. The chain couples TRBV30 to TRBJ2-3; 11 bases line up with TRBD1. This CDR3 contains 15 residues. V trimming: 2 bases; J trimming: 5 bases; junction bases outside the gene matches: 6. The germline V gene has CDR1 GTSNPN and CDR2 SVGIG (reference sequence). CDR3 loop: CAWSTMDRGRDTQYF. For the CDR3, the DNA is TGTGCCTGGAGTACCATGGACAGGGGGCGAGATACGCAGTATTTT.

The rearrangement joins TRBV28 to TRBJ2-4, with 10 bases identical to TRBD1. J gave up 4 bases and V 3 bases, and 6 bases lay outside the gene matches. The CDR3 has 16 amino acids. Germline-derived CDR1 and CDR2 are MDHEN and SYDVKM. The CDR3 loop reads CASSLAGQGPKNIQYF. DNA of the CDR3: TGTGCCAGCAGTTTGGCGGGACAGGGGCCTAAAAACATTCAGTACTTC. Full variable domain (rest looked up from reference TRBV28 and TRBJ2-4): DVKVTQSSRYLVKRTGEKVFLECVQDMDHENMFWYRQDPGLGLRLIYFSYDVKMKEKGDIPEGYSVSREKKERFSLILESASTNQTSMYLCASSLAGQGPKNIQYFGAGTRLSVL.

The J gene is TRBJ2-5, the V gene TRBV2; maybe TRBD1 (5 bases). The CDR3 has 14 amino acids. CDR1 is SNHLY, CDR2 FYNNEI, per germline. V was cut by 4 bases and J by 1 base, with 10 bases left in between. In nucleotides, the CDR3 is TGTGCCAGCAGTGGGACGACAGTCCAAGAGACCCAGTACTTC. Translated, it gives CASSGTTVQETQYF.

This chain connects TRBV30 to TRBJ2-1; TRBD2 is a possible D gene (5 bases). The ends were cut back, 3 bases at V and 8 bases at J, with 17 bases in the middle. The CDR3 loop spans 14 amino acids. Germline CDR1 and CDR2: GTSNPN and SVGIG (reference sequence). DNA of the CDR3: TGTGCCTGGAGCCGCCACACTAGTCGCGATGAGCAGTTCTTC. Translated: CAWSRHTSRDEQFF.

This clone was observed at least ten times. The chain combines TRBV6-5 with TRBJ1-1; D ambiguous. V was trimmed by 4 bases and J by 0 bases, leaving 6 bases between them. Germline V gene lookup returns CDR1 MNHEY and CDR2 SVGAGI. This CDR3 has 13 residues. The CDR3 is CASSFQMNTEAFF. In nucleotides, the CDR3 is TGTGCCAGCAGTTTCCAGATGAACACTGAAGCTTTCTTT.

Details on this clone: The sample carries other DNA sequences with the same CDR3. The chain uses TRBV7-2 and TRBJ2-3; D call uncertain. The V and J ends lost 3 bases and 2 bases respectively, with 3 bases between them. CDR1 SGHTA and CDR2 FQGNSA come from the germline V gene. The CDR3 has 12 residues. The CDR3 DNA follows: TGTGCCAGCAGCTTTAACACAGATACGCAGTATTTT. This gives the protein CASSFNTDTQYF.

This clone has ten or more counts. V and J are TRBV7-2 and TRBJ2-3, with D possibly TRBD1 on 5 matching bases. Germline V gene sequence: CDR1 SGHTA, CDR2 FQGNSA. The CDR3 is 10 amino acids. V lost 8 bases to trimming and J lost 6 bases, with 6 bases between them. Written as DNA, the CDR3 is TGTGCCAGCGCAGGGGATACGCAGTATTTT. Translation: CASAGDTQYF.

The chain has TRBV5-1 and TRBJ2-7; TRBD2 matches at 12 bases. The V gene's germline CDR1 is SGHRS and CDR2 YFSETQ. The CDR3 is 18 amino acids. Losses at the gene ends were 4 bases for V and 0 bases for J; bases not matched to a gene: 11. The CDR3: CASSQMTSGGPFSYEQYF. DNA of the CDR3: TGCGCCAGCAGCCAAATGACTAGCGGGGGCCCGTTCTCCTACGAGCAGTACTTC. The entire variable domain, with the rest obtained from reference TRBV5-1 and TRBJ2-7, is as follows: KAGVTQTPRYLIKTRGQQVTLSCSPISGHRSVSWYQQTPGQGLQFLFEYFSETQRNKGNFPGRFSGRQFSNSRSEMNVSTLELGDSALYLCASSQMTSGGPFSYEQYFGPGTRLTVT.

The chain joins TRBV9 to TRBJ2-5; TRBD2 matches 8 bases. The J segment lost 5 bases and the V segment lost 4 bases, leaving 13 bases of the junction unmatched. Germline assignment: CDR1 SGDLS and CDR2 YYNGEE. The CDR3 loop spans 16 amino acids. The CDR3 here is CASSFSSGGAGETQYF. The CDR3, as DNA: TGTGCCAGCAGCTTCTCTTCCGGGGGGGCCGGGGAGACCCAGTACTTC.

This chain joins TRBV5-1 and TRBJ2-5; the match to TRBD2 covers 10 bases. The CDR3 covers 15 residues. CDR1 and CDR2 (germline): SGHRS, YFSETQ. V trimming: 1 base; J trimming: 5 bases; junction bases outside the gene matches: 5. CDR3 sequence: CASSLTSGIAETQYF. CDR3 sequence (DNA): TGCGCCAGCAGCTTGACTAGCGGGATCGCCGAGACCCAGTACTTC.

In its sample, this clone was seen a few times. The rearrangement joins TRBV29-1 to TRBJ1-2; perhaps TRBD1 as D (5 bases). The CDR3 has 12 amino acids. The V gene's germline CDR1 is SQVTM and CDR2 ANQGSEA. Between the trimmed V and J ends, which lost 7 bases and 7 bases, there was a span of 16 bases. CDR3 in amino acids: CSGAGQGFGYTF. CDR3 DNA sequence: TGCAGCGGGGCGGGGCAGGGCTTTGGCTACACCTTC.

The genes are TRBV4-1 and TRBJ2-4; D is possibly TRBD2 (6 bases). Germline V gene data show CDR1 as MGHRA and CDR2 as YSYEKL. This CDR3 is 16 amino acids long. Trimming pared 0 bases from V and 7 bases from J, leaving 16 bases between. The CDR3 nucleotides are TGCGCCAGCAGCCAAGATGCTAGCGCCAACGGGAACATTCAGTACTTC. It specifies CASSQDASANGNIQYF.

The rearrangement uses TRBV18 and TRBJ2-3; 8 bases align to TRBD2. V lost 5 bases to trimming and J lost 3 bases; unmatched junction nucleotides: 7. This CDR3 comprises 15 residues. CDR1 and CDR2 from the germline V gene are KGHSH and LQKENI. CDR3 residues: CASSAISGVTDTQYF. The CDR3, as DNA: TGTGCCAGCTCAGCGATTAGCGGGGTAACAGATACGCAGTATTTT.

This chain uses TRBV9 with TRBJ2-3, with 10 bases identical to TRBD2. Germline-derived CDR1 and CDR2 are SGDLS and YYNGEE. With V trimmed by 1 base and J by 4 bases, 3 bases remained unmatched. The CDR3 sequence is 15 residues long. In nucleotides, the CDR3 is TGTGCCAGCAGCGTAAAAAGCGGGGGGGCAGATACGCAGTATTTT. Translating it yields CASSVKSGGADTQYF. Based on the CDR3 plus reference TRBV9 and TRBJ2-3, the full variable domain is DSGVTQTPKHLITATGQRVTLRCSPRSGDLSVYWYQQSLDQGLQFLIQYYNGEERAKGNILERFSAQQFPDLHSELNLSSLELGDSALYFCASSVKSGGADTQYFGPGTRLTVL.

This chain links TRBV9 with TRBJ2-3, with TRBD2 matching 9 bases. CDR1 is SGDLS, CDR2 YYNGEE, per germline. CDR3 length: 16 residues. V dropped 0 bases and J dropped 3; count of bases not matched to a gene: 5. CDR3 residues: CASSVVAGGLTDTQYF. The CDR3 bases are TGTGCCAGCAGCGTAGTTGCGGGGGGGCTGACAGATACGCAGTATTTT.

This clone came up a few times. The chain is built from TRBV5-8 and TRBJ1-2; D not resolved. In germline, CDR1 is SGHTS, CDR2 YDEGEE. The germline V and J ends were trimmed by 6 bases and 3 bases, with 18 bases remaining between them. The CDR3 totals 15 residues. The CDR3, as DNA: TGTGCCAGCATAAGGTCGGGCGGGTTGGACTATGGCTACACCTTC. It encodes CASIRSGGLDYGYTF.